This TCR beta chain was obtained from a study of T cell repertoires in cytomegalovirus infection. Study background: Through public TCR beta signatures, both CMV infection and matching HLA type were indicated. Study-level points and caveats: The ex vivo response was dominated by HLA-C-restricted CMV-specific TCR beta clonotypes.

Note on this clonotype: Antigen specificity is unknown.

TCRdb itself ran the reads through MiXCR, one entry per CDR3 protein. The sample comprises 300,000 to 400,000 distinct CDR3 sequences, 25% to 35% of which are singletons, and over 15% rests with the top ten. Germline-derived CDR1 and CDR2 are LGHNA and YNFKEQ. The CDR3 sequence is 15 residues long. The V and J ends lost 1 base and 8 bases respectively, with 15 bases between them. V and J are TRBV4-2 and TRBJ2-1; perhaps TRBD2 as D (6 bases). The sequencing used cultured PBMCs, collected from culture after CMV antigen stimulation. The sequence was obtained from a human donor in good health (CMV status not recorded). Some clones in this sample may be carry-over from other donors' samples. The chain's CDR3 is CASSQGDGGFHEQFF. The CDR3 region has the DNA TGTGCCAGCAGCCAAGGGGACGGGGGATTCCATGAGCAGTTCTTC.